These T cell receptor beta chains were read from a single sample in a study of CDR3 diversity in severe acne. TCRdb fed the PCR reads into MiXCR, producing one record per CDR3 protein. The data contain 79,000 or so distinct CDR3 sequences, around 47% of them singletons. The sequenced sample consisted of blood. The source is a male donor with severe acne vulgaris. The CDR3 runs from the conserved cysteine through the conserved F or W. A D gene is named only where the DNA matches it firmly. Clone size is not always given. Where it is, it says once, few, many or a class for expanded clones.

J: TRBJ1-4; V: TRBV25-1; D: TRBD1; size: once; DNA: TGTGCCAGCAGTGAATTCGAAACAGGGGATAATGAAAAACTGTTTTTT; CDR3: CASSEFETGDNEKLFF
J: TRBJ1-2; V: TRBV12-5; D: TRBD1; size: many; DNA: TGTGCTAGTGGTTTGGACAGGGGGCAAGCTGGCTACACCTTC; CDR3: CASGLDRGQAGYTF
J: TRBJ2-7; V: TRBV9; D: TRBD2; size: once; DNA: TGTGCCAGCAGTACCACTATAGCGGGAGGGGGTCCTTACGAGCAGTACTTC; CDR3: CASSTTIAGGGPYEQYF
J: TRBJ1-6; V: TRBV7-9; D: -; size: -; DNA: TGTGCCAGCAGCTCCGGGGCGGAGGTCGCCCTCCACTTT; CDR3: CASSSGAEVALHF
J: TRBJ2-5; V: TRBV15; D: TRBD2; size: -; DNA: TGTGCCACCAGCAGTGCCCACGGACTAGCGGGAGAGACCCAGTACTTC; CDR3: CATSSAHGLAGETQYF
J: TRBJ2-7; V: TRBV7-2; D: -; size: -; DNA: TGTGCCAGCAGCTATAATCAAGGAAGGGGATACTACGAGCAGTACTTC; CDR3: CASSYNQGRGYYEQYF
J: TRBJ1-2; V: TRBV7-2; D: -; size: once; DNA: TGTGCCAGCAGCTGGGAGGGGGGCTATGGCTACACCTTC; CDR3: CASSWEGGYGYTF
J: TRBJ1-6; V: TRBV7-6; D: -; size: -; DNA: TGTGCCAGCAGCCGCGACGTCTCCAATTCACCCCTCCACTTT; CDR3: CASSRDVSNSPLHF
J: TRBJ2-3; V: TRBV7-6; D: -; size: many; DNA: TGTGCCAGCAGCGCCGCTCCTCGGAGCACAGATACGCAGTATTTT; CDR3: CASSAAPRSTDTQYF
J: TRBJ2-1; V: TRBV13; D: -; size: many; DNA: TGTGCCAGCGGACAGCACTCAACCGGGCCGCAGTTCTTC; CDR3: CASGQHSTGPQFF
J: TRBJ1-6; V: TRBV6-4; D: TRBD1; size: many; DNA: TGTGCCAGCAGTGAGACAGGGGGGCCACCCCTCCACTTT; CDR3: CASSETGGPPLHF
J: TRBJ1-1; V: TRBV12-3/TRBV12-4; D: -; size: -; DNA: TGTGCCAGCAGTTTTAAGGGTAGTGGCACTGAAGCTTTCTTT; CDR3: CASSFKGSGTEAFF
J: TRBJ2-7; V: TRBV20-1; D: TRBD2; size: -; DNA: TGCAGTGCAGGACTAGCGGACTCCTACGAGCAGTACTTC; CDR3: CSAGLADSYEQYF
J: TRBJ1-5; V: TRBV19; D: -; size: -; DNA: TGTGCCAGTAGTACGACGGGCTATAGCAATCAGCCCCAGCATTTT; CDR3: CASSTTGYSNQPQHF
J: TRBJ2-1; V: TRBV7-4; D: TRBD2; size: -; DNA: TGTGCCAGCAGCCCCCACAGGGAGGGACTAGCGAATGAGCAGTCCTTC; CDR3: CASSPHREGLANEQSF
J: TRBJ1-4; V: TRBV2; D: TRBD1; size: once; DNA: TGTGCCAGCAAGACAGGGGGCGAATCTGGACTGTTTTTT; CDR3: CASKTGGESGLFF
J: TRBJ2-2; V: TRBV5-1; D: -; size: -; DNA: TGCGCCAGCACGGAGACCGGGGAGCTGTTTTTT; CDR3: CASTETGELFF
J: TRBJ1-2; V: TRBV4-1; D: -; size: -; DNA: TGCGCCAGCAGCCACTCCGGGGTTAGTGGCTGCACCTTC; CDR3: CASSHSGVSGCTF
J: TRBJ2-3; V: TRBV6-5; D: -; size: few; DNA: TGTGCCAGCAGTACGACTTTGCGGGGTGTAGCAGATACGCAGTATTTT; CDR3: CASSTTLRGVADTQYF
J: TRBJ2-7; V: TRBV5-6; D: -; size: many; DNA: TGTGCCAGCAGCGCCAAGCCTCGGTCCTACGAGCAGTACTTC; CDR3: CASSAKPRSYEQYF
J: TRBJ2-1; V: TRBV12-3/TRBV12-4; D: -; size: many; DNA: TGTGCCAGCAGTATCCGGGTTGAGCAGTTCTTC; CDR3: CASSIRVEQFF
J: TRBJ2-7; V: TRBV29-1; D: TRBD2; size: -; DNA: TGCAGCGCAATGACCGGGACTAGCGGGACCTACGAGCAGTACTTC; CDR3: CSAMTGTSGTYEQYF
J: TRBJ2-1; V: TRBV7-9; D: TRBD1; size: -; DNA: TGTGCCAGCAGCTATGGACAGGGCGATGAGCAGTTCTTC; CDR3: CASSYGQGDEQFF
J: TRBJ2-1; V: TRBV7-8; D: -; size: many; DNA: TGTGCCAGCAGCACCCAAGGGGGAGGCAGAACCACCTACAATGAGCAGTTCTTC; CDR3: CASSTQGGGRTTYNEQFF
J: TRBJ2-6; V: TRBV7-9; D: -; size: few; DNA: TGTGCCAGCAGCTTAGGTCGGTCGAGCTCTGGGGCCAACGTCCTGACTTTC; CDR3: CASSLGRSSSGANVLTF
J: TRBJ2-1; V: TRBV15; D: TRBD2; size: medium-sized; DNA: TGTGCCACCAGCATTGGACTAGCGGGAGTGGGAGAGCAGTTCTTC; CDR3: CATSIGLAGVGEQFF
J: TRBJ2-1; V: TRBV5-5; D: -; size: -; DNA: TGTGCCAGCAGCCCCCGGACGGACTCGTCCTACAATGAGCAGTTCTTC; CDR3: CASSPRTDSSYNEQFF
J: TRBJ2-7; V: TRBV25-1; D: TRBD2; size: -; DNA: TGTGCCAGCAGAGGAGTAGCGGGAGAGACTTTCCACGAGCAGTACTTC; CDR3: CASRGVAGETFHEQYF
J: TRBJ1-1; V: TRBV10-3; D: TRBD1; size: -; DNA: TGTGCCATCAGCTCGGGACAGGGACCGGTCACTGAAGCTTTCTTT; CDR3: CAISSGQGPVTEAFF
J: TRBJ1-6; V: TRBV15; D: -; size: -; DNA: TGTGCCACCAGCCCCGGTGGCCGAGTTTCACCCCTCCACTTT; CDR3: CATSPGGRVSPLHF
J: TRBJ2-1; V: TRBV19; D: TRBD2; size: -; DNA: TGTGCCAGTAGTGACCGTCTCGGGGTCGGGAGGGACGACAATGAGCAGTTCTTC; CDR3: CASSDRLGVGRDDNEQFF
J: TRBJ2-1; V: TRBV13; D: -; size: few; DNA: TGTGCCAGCCTAAGAGAGCGGTCCTACAATGAGCAGTTCTTC; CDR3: CASLRERSYNEQFF
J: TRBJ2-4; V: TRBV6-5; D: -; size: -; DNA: TGTGCCAGCAGTTACGTCACTTCTCTAGCCAAAAACACTCAGTACTTC; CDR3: CASSYVTSLAKNTQYF
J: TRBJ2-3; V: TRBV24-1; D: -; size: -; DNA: TGTGCCACCAGTGATTTGGTCGATCCCTCAGAGACGCAGTATTTT; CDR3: CATSDLVDPSETQYF
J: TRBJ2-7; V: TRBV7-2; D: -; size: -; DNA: TGTGCCAGCAGCTTAGGTCAGCCGGGGGAGCAGTACTTC; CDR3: CASSLGQPGEQYF
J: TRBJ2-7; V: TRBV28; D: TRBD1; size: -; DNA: TGTGCCAGCAACGACCCCCTAGGGGGCACCTACGAGCAGTACTTC; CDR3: CASNDPLGGTYEQYF
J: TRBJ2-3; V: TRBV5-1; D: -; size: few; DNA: TGCGCCAGCAGCTCCCCCCCAGATACGCAGTATTTT; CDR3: CASSSPPDTQYF
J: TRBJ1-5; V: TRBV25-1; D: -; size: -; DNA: TGTGCCAGCAGCGATTACAGGGCTGTTCAGCCCCAGCATTTT; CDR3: CASSDYRAVQPQHF
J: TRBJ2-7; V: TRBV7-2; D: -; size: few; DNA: TGTGCCAGCAGCTCCCTTGGGGGATCTTTAGACGAGCAGTACTTC; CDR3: CASSSLGGSLDEQYF
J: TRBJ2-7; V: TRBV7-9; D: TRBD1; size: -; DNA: TGTGCCAGCAGCTCCACAACAGGGGGCCCGTCCTACGAGCAGTACTTC; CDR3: CASSSTTGGPSYEQYF
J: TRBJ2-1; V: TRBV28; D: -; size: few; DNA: TGTGCCAGCAGTGGGTTTGGGGATTACAATGAGCAGTTCTTC; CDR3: CASSGFGDYNEQFF
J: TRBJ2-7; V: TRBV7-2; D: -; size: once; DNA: TGTGCCAGCAGCTTAAGGTCCGCGGGAAATACCGGGGAGCAGTACTTC; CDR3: CASSLRSAGNTGEQYF
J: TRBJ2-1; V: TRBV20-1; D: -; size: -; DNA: TGCAGTGCTAGAAGATTTGCGGGGACTTTAAATGAGCAGTTCTTC; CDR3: CSARRFAGTLNEQFF
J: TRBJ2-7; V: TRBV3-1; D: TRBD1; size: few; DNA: TGTGCCAGCAGCCAAGATCGGACAGGGGGCTACGAGCAGTACTTC; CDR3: CASSQDRTGGYEQYF